The source of this T cell receptor (beta chain) is a study of control samples from healthy donors and cancer patients. Profiling relied on immunoSEQ multiplex PCR, and the TCRdb table lists in-frame clones only, not all of them. This sample has 260,000 or so clones, with over 70% found just once. V dropped 3 bases and J dropped 7; count of bases not matched to a gene: 3. The germline gives CDR1 MNHNS, CDR2 SASEGT. CDR3 length: 13 residues. The sequencing input was PBMCs. The source of this sequence is a woman in her fifties or sixties with lung cancer. The V and J genes are TRBV6-1 and TRBJ1-5; 7 positions agree with TRBD1. The CDR3 DNA sequence: TGTGCCAGCAGTGAGACAGGGAGCCAGCCCCAGCATTTT. It translates to CASSETGSQPQHF.